These 24 T cell receptor beta chains share one sample of origin, sequenced in a study of OX40 agonist ivuxolimab in advanced cancers. Method: immunoSEQ multiplex PCR; TCRdb's copy keeps in-frame clones and lacks some. The sample lists 70,000 to 85,000 clones; roughly 86% were seen once. The sequencing here drew on CD4+ or CD8+ T cells sorted from blood, taken in a trial of the OX40 agonist ivuxolimab. These receptors were collected from an adult with an advanced solid tumor such as melanoma, head and neck, liver or kidney cancer.

The chain links TRBV6-1 to TRBJ2-5; D tentatively reads TRBD1 or TRBD2 (5 bases each). The CDR3 extends over 15 amino acids. The germline CDR1 and CDR2 sequences are MNHNS and SASEGT. Trimming cost V 3 bases and J 4 bases, with 15 bases left between them. The CDR3: CASSDDTVGVETQYF. CDR3 in DNA: TGTGCCAGCAGTGACGATACAGTGGGGGTAGAGACCCAGTACTTC.

The chain recombines TRBV9 with TRBJ2-1; TRBD2 matches 8 bases. The CDR3 length is 16 residues. Germline CDR1 SGDLS, CDR2 YYNGEE. V trimming: 0 bases; J trimming: 4 bases; junction bases outside the gene matches: 6. The CDR3 coding sequence is TGTGCCAGCAGCGTAGAGCTTAGCGGGACGTACAATGAGCAGTTCTTC. Its translation: CASSVELSGTYNEQFF.

The chain has TRBV29-1 and TRBJ1-1, with D hard to call. V was trimmed by 4 bases and J by 5 bases, leaving 14 bases between them. Germline V gene lookup returns CDR1 SQVTM and CDR2 ANQGSEA. The length of the CDR3 is 13 residues. The CDR3 sequence: CSVADGLRTEAFF. Written as DNA, the CDR3 is TGCAGCGTTGCTGACGGCCTGCGAACTGAAGCTTTCTTT.

This clone was counted once. J is TRBJ2-7 and V is TRBV11-3, with D unresolved. V lost 4 bases and J 3 bases, leaving 4 bases between the germline ends. The length of the CDR3 is 11 residues. Germline loops: CDR1 SGHNT, CDR2 YENEEA. CDR3 coding DNA: TGTGCCAGCAGCTCGGGCTACGAGCAGTACTTC. Protein sequence: CASSSGYEQYF.

V gene TRBV28 combines with J gene TRBJ2-2; D might be TRBD1 or TRBD2, each matching 7 bases. CDR3 length equals 15 residues. Trimming left V 5 bases short and J 5 bases short, with 15 bases between. In germline, CDR1 is MDHEN, CDR2 SYDVKM. CDR3 DNA sequence: TGTGCCAGCAGTCCGCCAGGGGGAGGGACCGGGGAGCTGTTTTTT. It translates to CASSPPGGGTGELFF.

V and J are TRBV5-1 and TRBJ2-1; 15 bases map to TRBD2. Germline CDR1 and CDR2: SGHRS and YFSETQ. The CDR3 is made up of 17 amino acids. V trimming: 7 bases; J trimming: 8 bases; junction bases outside the gene matches: 13. The CDR3 spells CASVEGTSGRLKYEQFF. The DNA of the CDR3 is TGCGCCAGCGTCGAAGGGACTAGCGGGAGGCTTAAGTATGAGCAGTTCTTC.

The chain carries TRBV5-1 and TRBJ2-2; D is ambiguous. The CDR3 totals 13 residues. V was trimmed by 5 bases and J by 6 bases, leaving 11 bases between them. The germline CDR1 and CDR2 sequences are SGHRS and YFSETQ. The CDR3 sequence: CASRGTTPGELFF. DNA of the CDR3: TGCGCCAGCAGGGGCACGACTCCCGGGGAGCTGTTTTTT.

The chain links TRBV6-1 to TRBJ2-1, with 7 bases identical to TRBD2. This CDR3 spans 14 amino acids. In germline, CDR1 is MNHNS, CDR2 SASEGT. V gave up 7 bases and J gave up 0 bases; unmatched junction bases: 3. The CDR3 DNA reads TGTGCCAGCATTCCGGGGGGCTCCTACAATGAGCAGTTCTTC. Translating it yields CASIPGGSYNEQFF.

This clone was counted once. The chain joins TRBV5-1 to TRBJ2-7; the match to TRBD2 covers 13 bases. Germline V gene data show CDR1 as SGHRS and CDR2 as YFSETQ. The ends lost 0 bases at V and 1 base at J; junction bases unmatched: 4. There are 17 residues in the CDR3. The CDR3 region has the DNA TGCGCCAGCAGCTTGGCTGGGACTAGCGGGGTATCCTACGAGCAGTACTTC. Its translation: CASSLAGTSGVSYEQYF.

The genes are TRBV7-2 and TRBJ2-3, with a weak D call TRBD2 (5 bases). V lost 0 bases and J 4 bases, leaving 8 bases between the germline ends. Germline CDR1 reads SGHTA; CDR2 reads FQGNSA. This CDR3 comprises 14 residues. The CDR3 coding sequence is TGTGCCAGCAGCTTAGCGCGGGTGGCAGATACGCAGTATTTT. Its translation: CASSLARVADTQYF.

This clone turned up a few times. V is TRBV18 and J is TRBJ2-3; D ambiguous. Per germline, CDR1 KGHSH and CDR2 LQKENI. The CDR3 spans 11 residues. Trimming pared 8 bases from V and 2 bases from J, leaving 5 bases between. CDR3 DNA: TGTGCCAGCGCCATCACAGATACGCAGTATTTT. The encoded protein is CASAITDTQYF.

The rearrangement links TRBV11-3 to TRBJ2-7; the D gene is possibly TRBD1 (5 bases). CDR3 size: 14 residues. Trimming removed 1 base at V and 1 base at J, with 8 bases between. In germline, CDR1 is SGHNT, CDR2 YENEEA. The CDR3: CASSLAQGSYEQYF. CDR3 coding DNA: TGTGCCAGCAGCTTAGCCCAGGGTTCCTACGAGCAGTACTTC.

The gene calls are TRBV18 and TRBJ1-3; possibly TRBD1 for D (5 bases). V was cut by 7 bases and J by 1 base, with 11 bases left in between. The CDR3 covers 14 residues. From germline, CDR1 is KGHSH and CDR2 LQKENI. The CDR3 here is CASLLGASGNTIYF. The CDR3 bases are TGTGCCAGCTTACTAGGGGCTTCTGGAAACACCATATATTTT.

The chain uses TRBV2 and TRBJ2-2; tentatively, D is TRBD1 (5 bases). This CDR3 region has 16 residues. The germline gives CDR1 SNHLY, CDR2 FYNNEI. With 4 bases removed from V and 4 bases from J, the gap between germline ends came to 16 bases. CDR3: CASSGTRTDITGELFF. CDR3 bases: TGTGCCAGCAGTGGAACGCGAACGGACATCACCGGGGAGCTGTTTTTT.

The rearrangement links TRBV19 to TRBJ1-2; 10 nucleotides line up with TRBD1. Trimming at V came to 6 bases and at J to 10 bases, leaving 8 bases not matched to a gene. Germline CDR1 and CDR2: LNHDA and SQIVND (reference sequence). CDR3 length: 13 residues. DNA for the CDR3: TGTGCCAGTAGCCCTAGGACAGGGGGGGACTACACCTTC. Its protein is CASSPRTGGDYTF.

In this sample, this clone turned up a few times. The chain carries TRBV7-2 and TRBJ1-1; D remains ambiguous. V was trimmed by 0 bases and J by 6 bases, leaving 8 bases between them. This CDR3 comprises 13 residues. From germline, CDR1 is SGHTA and CDR2 FQGNSA. The CDR3 region has the DNA TGTGCCAGCAGCTTAGCTGTCCGACCTGAAGCTTTCTTT. Protein: CASSLAVRPEAFF.

The rearrangement uses TRBV27 and TRBJ1-2; TRBD1 might be the D (5 bases). Trimming pared 9 bases from V and 2 bases from J, leaving 19 bases between. The CDR3 sequence is 15 residues long. The germline CDR1 and CDR2 sequences are MNHEY and SMNVEV (reference sequence). This CDR3 is CASRPGTAYNYGYTF. DNA for the CDR3: TGTGCCAGTAGACCCGGGACGGCCTACAACTATGGCTACACCTTC.

The V call is TRBV9, the J call TRBJ2-7; the match to TRBD2 covers 7 bases. The CDR3 contains 16 residues. From germline, CDR1 is SGDLS and CDR2 YYNGEE. After removal of 0 bases from V and 4 bases from J, the junction contained 10 bases not matched to a gene. Written as DNA, the CDR3 is TGTGCCAGCAGCGTAGCTACGCGGGAGCCTACGTACGAGCAGTACTTC. This translates into CASSVATREPTYEQYF.

The chain is built from TRBV5-1 and TRBJ1-1; the D gene is possibly TRBD1 (6 bases). Deletions cut 3 bases from V and 2 bases from J, with 11 bases between. The CDR3 totals 14 residues. From germline, CDR1 is SGHRS and CDR2 YFSETQ. CDR3 sequence: CASSSWTENTEAFF. DNA of the CDR3: TGCGCCAGCAGCTCGTGGACAGAAAACACTGAAGCTTTCTTT.

The DNA for the CDR3 is TGTGCCAGCAGCGGACAGGCGAACACTGAAGCTTTCTTT. It encodes CASSGQANTEAFF. The chain is built from TRBV5-4 and TRBJ1-1, with 7 nucleotides matching TRBD1. In germline, CDR1 is SGHNT, CDR2 YYREEE (reference sequence). The junction had 1 base not matched to a gene; V was cut back by 4 bases and J by 1 base. The CDR3 runs to 13 residues. Based on the CDR3 plus reference TRBV5-4 and TRBJ1-1, the full variable domain is ETGVTQSPTHLIKTRGQQVTLRCSSQSGHNTVSWYQQALGQGPQFIFQYYREEENGRGNFPPRFSGLQFPNYSSELNVNALELDDSALYLCASSGQANTEAFFGQGTRLTVV.

The CDR3 bases are TGTGCCAGTAGTCGTGGGGCTGGAAACACCATATATTTT. This translates into CASSRGAGNTIYF. The gene calls are TRBV19 and TRBJ1-3; D remains ambiguous. V lost 5 bases to trimming and J lost 2 bases, with 7 bases between them. Germline V gene sequence: CDR1 LNHDA, CDR2 SQIVND (reference sequence). The CDR3 has 13 amino acids.

Here the CDR3 DNA reads TGTGCCAGCAGCCGCGGGACTAGCAACGAGCAGTACTTC. As protein: CASSRGTSNEQYF. This chain links TRBV7-9 with TRBJ2-7; 9 bases agree with TRBD2. Trimming cost V 5 bases and J 5 bases; bases outside gene matches: 4. CDR1 is SEHNR and CDR2 is FQNEAQ in the germline V gene (reference sequence). CDR3 length: 13 residues. Together with reference TRBV7-9 and TRBJ2-7, the CDR3 gives the full variable domain: DTGVSQNPRHKITKRGQNVTFRCDPISEHNRLYWYRQTLGQGPEFLTYFQNEAQLEKSRLLSDRFSAERPKGSFSTLEIQRTEQGDSAMYLCASSRGTSNEQYFGPGTRLTVT.

The chain joins TRBV6-5 to TRBJ1-1; D is undetermined. CDR3 size: 13 residues. The V end was cut by 6 bases, the J end by 5 bases, with 13 bases between. The germline CDR1 and CDR2 sequences are MNHEY and SVGAGI. CDR3 DNA sequence: TGTGCCAGCAGCGCCCTTGGGTGGACTGAAGCTTTCTTT. Protein sequence: CASSALGWTEAFF.

This sequence joins TRBV29-1 and TRBJ2-5, with a tentative D call TRBD1 (6 bases). Trimming shortened V by 8 bases and J by 5 bases, and 15 bases separated the two germline ends. The germline V gene has CDR1 SQVTM and CDR2 ANQGSEA. The CDR3 loop spans 12 amino acids. The CDR3 loop reads CSLRQGYETQYF. The CDR3 DNA follows: TGCAGCCTCCGGCAGGGGTACGAGACCCAGTACTTC.